Listed below are T cell receptor beta chains from one sample, sequenced in a study of blood T cell repertoires in COVID-19. Profiling relied on immunoSEQ multiplex PCR, and the TCRdb table lists in-frame clones only, not all of them. The sample lists 70,000 to 75,000 clones; around 80% were seen once. Sequences were obtained from peripheral blood. The receptor source for this set is a man between 60 and 75 years old with active or convalescent COVID-19. Both conserved end residues are part of each CDR3. Each record gives: V gene, J gene, clone size, D gene, CDR3 protein, CDR3 DNA. A D gene is named only where the DNA matches it firmly. Size values are once, few and many counts, or a class for expanded clones, and some rows have none.

TRBV28	TRBJ1-3	.	TRBD1	CASSLSGTVNFDTIYF	TGTGCCAGCAGTCTTAGCGGGACAGTGAACTTTGACACCATATATTTT
TRBV3-1/TRBV3-2	TRBJ1-1	.	.	CASSQGWEREAFF	TGTGCCAGCAGCCAAGGCTGGGAGCGGGAAGCTTTCTTT
TRBV5-1	TRBJ2-7	.	TRBD1	CASGGQGSDEQYF	TGCGCCAGCGGGGGACAGGGGTCCGACGAGCAGTACTTC
TRBV6-5	TRBJ2-1	.	TRBD2	CASRTSGNEQFF	TGTGCCAGCAGGACTAGCGGAAATGAGCAGTTCTTC
TRBV19	TRBJ1-5	few	.	CASSNLTPSKPQHF	TGTGCCAGTAGTAACTTGACCCCTAGTAAGCCCCAGCATTTT
TRBV11-1	TRBJ2-7	once	TRBD1	CASSLEGQGYIDEQYF	TGTGCCAGCAGCCTAGAGGGACAGGGTTATATTGACGAGCAGTACTTC
TRBV18	TRBJ2-7	.	TRBD1	CASSRTGVDYEQYF	TGTGCCAGCTCCCGGACAGGGGTCGACTACGAGCAGTACTTC
TRBV7-8	TRBJ2-6	.	.	CASSGTSSGANVLTF	TGTGCCAGCTCTGGGACAAGCTCTGGGGCCAACGTCCTGACTTTC
TRBV7-9	TRBJ2-5	.	.	CASSLKSGVQETQYF	TGTGCCAGCAGCTTGAAATCCGGGGTCCAAGAGACCCAGTACTTC
TRBV24-1	TRBJ1-5	once	TRBD1	CATSEGTGGNQPQHF	TGTGCCACCAGTGAGGGGACAGGGGGCAATCAGCCCCAGCATTTT
TRBV18	TRBJ1-4	.	TRBD1	CASSPRTGPEGKLFF	TGTGCCAGCTCACCGCGGACAGGTCCAGAGGGAAAACTGTTTTTT
TRBV5-4	TRBJ1-2	few	TRBD1	CASSYDRDSYGYTF	TGTGCCAGCAGCTACGACAGGGACTCGTATGGCTACACCTTC
TRBV7-6	TRBJ2-3	few	TRBD2	CASSQRTSGREDTQYF	TGTGCCAGCAGCCAAAGGACTAGCGGGCGAGAAGATACGCAGTATTTT
TRBV5-3	TRBJ2-3	.	TRBD1	CARSPGQGLNTDTQYF	TGTGCCAGAAGCCCAGGACAGGGGCTTAATACAGATACGCAGTATTTT
TRBV5-3	TRBJ2-3	.	.	CARSLESGGYTDTQYF	TGTGCCAGAAGCTTGGAATCGGGGGGCTACACAGATACGCAGTATTTT
TRBV9	TRBJ1-2	.	.	CASSPRVVPGGYTF	TGTGCCAGCAGCCCCCGGGTCGTCCCAGGGGGCTACACCTTC
TRBV5-3	TRBJ1-5	.	.	CARRSDYSNQPQHF	TGTGCCAGAAGGAGTGATTATAGCAATCAGCCCCAGCATTTT
TRBV24-1	TRBJ1-5	.	.	CATSDTYVRDQPQHF	TGTGCCACCAGTGATACTTACGTTAGAGATCAGCCCCAGCATTTT
TRBV28	TRBJ2-3	few	TRBD2	CASSLLSGGAKDTQYF	TGTGCCAGCAGTTTATTAAGCGGGGGGGCCAAAGATACGCAGTATTTT
TRBV6-6	TRBJ1-5	.	TRBD1	CASSRGQGKGNQPQHF	TGTGCCAGCAGTCGGGGACAGGGGAAGGGCAATCAGCCCCAGCATTTT
TRBV3-1/TRBV3-2	TRBJ1-2	.	TRBD1	CASSQDSTGTWGYTF	TGTGCCAGCAGCCAAGATTCGACAGGGACTTGGGGCTACACCTTC
TRBV29-1	TRBJ1-2	.	.	CSVDTGIYGYTF	TGCAGCGTTGATACAGGGATCTATGGCTACACCTTC
TRBV2	TRBJ2-7	few	.	CASSDLARRGEQYF	TGTGCCAGCAGTGATCTAGCACGCCGAGGAGAGCAGTACTTC
TRBV7-8	TRBJ1-2	.	.	CASSLERENYGYTF	TGTGCCAGCAGCTTAGAACGAGAGAACTATGGCTACACCTTC
TRBV5-1	TRBJ2-7	.	TRBD2	CASSLEGSGGYEQYF	TGCGCCAGCAGCTTGGAGGGTAGCGGGGGCTACGAGCAGTACTTC
TRBV4-3	TRBJ2-3	once	.	CASSQEQGESDTQYF	TGCGCCAGCAGCCAAGAACAGGGTGAATCAGATACGCAGTATTTT
TRBV11-2	TRBJ1-2	.	.	CASSYIRGTGYTF	TGTGCCAGCAGCTACATTCGGGGGACTGGCTACACCTTC
TRBV10-3	TRBJ2-1	.	TRBD2	CAISESVAGGINEQFF	TGTGCCATCAGTGAGTCGGTAGCGGGGGGAATAAATGAGCAGTTCTTC
TRBV2	TRBJ1-1	.	.	CASTQKGGDTEAFF	TGTGCCAGCACTCAAAAGGGGGGGGACACTGAAGCTTTCTTT
TRBV4-2	TRBJ1-5	few	TRBD1	CASSQELRGINQPQHF	TGTGCCAGCAGCCAAGAGCTCAGGGGGATCAATCAGCCCCAGCATTTT
TRBV7-9	TRBJ1-2	once	.	CASSLEFVTGHGYTF	TGTGCCAGCAGCCTGGAATTTGTAACAGGGCATGGCTACACCTTC
TRBV5-1	TRBJ2-7	.	.	CASSLQGVGGEQYF	TGCGCCAGCAGCTTACAGGGTGTAGGAGGCGAGCAGTACTTC
TRBV18	TRBJ1-3	.	.	CASSPRSGNSFSGNTIYF	TGTGCCAGCTCACCTCGCTCGGGGAATTCCTTCTCTGGAAACACCATATATTTT
TRBV5-5	TRBJ1-5	.	TRBD1	CASSEGTALNQPQHF	TGTGCCAGCAGCGAAGGGACAGCTCTCAATCAGCCCCAGCATTTT
TRBV19	TRBJ2-3	.	TRBD1	CASSPNGRTGAKDTQYF	TGTGCCAGTAGCCCAAATGGACGGACAGGGGCAAAAGATACGCAGTATTTT